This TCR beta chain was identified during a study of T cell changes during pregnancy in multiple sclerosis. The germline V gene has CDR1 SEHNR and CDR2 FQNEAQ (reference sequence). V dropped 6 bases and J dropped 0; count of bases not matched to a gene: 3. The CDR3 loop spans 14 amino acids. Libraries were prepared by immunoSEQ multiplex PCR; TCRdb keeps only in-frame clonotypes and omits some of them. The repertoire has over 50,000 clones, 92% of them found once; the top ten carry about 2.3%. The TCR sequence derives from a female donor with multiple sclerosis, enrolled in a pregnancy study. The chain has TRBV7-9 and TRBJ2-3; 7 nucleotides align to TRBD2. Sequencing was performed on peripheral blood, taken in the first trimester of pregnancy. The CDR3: CASSPGLSTDTQYF. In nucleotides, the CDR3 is TGTGCCAGCAGTCCGGGACTAAGCACAGATACGCAGTATTTT.